This entry features one T cell receptor (beta chain) sequence. Antigen specificity is unknown. This sample is drawn from a study of shared clonotypes between healthy human individuals. Study-level points and caveats: Blood alone was sampled, and tissue repertoires likely differ.

The donors were adults (healthy and HIV-negative) with no recent acute infections or vaccinations. There were only Caucasian adults among the donors, and all lived in Nashville, Tennessee. After removal of 4 bases from V and 9 bases from J, the junction contained 3 bases not matched to a gene. This CDR3 has 12 amino acids. Germline V gene data show CDR1 as MGHDK and CDR2 as SYGVNS. The assay was immunoSEQ multiplex PCR, and TCRdb's table has in-frame clones only and misses some. The sample carries roughly 1.5 million clones, roughly 98% recorded once. V usage is TRBV25-1 and J usage is TRBJ2-1, with 7 bases matching TRBD2. The receptor was isolated from a man younger than 45 in good health. Sequencing was performed on naive CD4+ T cells sorted from blood. Subset indicated: CD45RA+ positively selected. The CDR3 coding sequence is TGTGCCAGCAGTGGACTAGCCCCTGAGCAGTTCTTC. Protein sequence: CASSGLAPEQFF.